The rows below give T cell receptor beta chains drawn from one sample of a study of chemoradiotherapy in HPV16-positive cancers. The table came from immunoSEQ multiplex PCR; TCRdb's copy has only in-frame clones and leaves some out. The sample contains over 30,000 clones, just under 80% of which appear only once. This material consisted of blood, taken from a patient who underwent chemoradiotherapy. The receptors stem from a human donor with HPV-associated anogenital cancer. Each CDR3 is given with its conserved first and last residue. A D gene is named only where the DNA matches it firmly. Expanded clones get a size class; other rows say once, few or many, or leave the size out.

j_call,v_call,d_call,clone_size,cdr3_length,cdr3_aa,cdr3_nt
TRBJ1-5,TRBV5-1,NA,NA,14,CASSLAGGNQPQHF,TGCGCCAGCAGCTTGGCGGGGGGAAATCAGCCCCAGCATTTT
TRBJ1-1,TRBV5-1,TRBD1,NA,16,CASSLTTGERSTEAFF,TGCGCCAGCAGCCTGACAACAGGGGAGAGATCTACTGAAGCTTTCTTT
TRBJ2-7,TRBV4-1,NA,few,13,CASTSLETYEQYF,TGCGCCAGCACCTCTCTAGAAACCTACGAGCAGTACTTC
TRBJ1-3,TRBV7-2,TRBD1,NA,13,CASSPTGINTIYF,TGTGCCAGCAGCCCGACAGGGATAAACACCATATATTTT
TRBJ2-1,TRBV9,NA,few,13,CASSVGTNNEQFF,TGTGCCAGCAGCGTAGGGACGAACAATGAGCAGTTCTTC
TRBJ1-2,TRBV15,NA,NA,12,CATSIRWGGYTF,TGTGCCACCAGCATAAGGTGGGGCGGCTACACCTTC
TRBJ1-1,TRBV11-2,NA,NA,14,CASSVRGGISEAFF,TGTGCCAGCAGCGTTCGGGGGGGTATCTCTGAAGCTTTCTTT
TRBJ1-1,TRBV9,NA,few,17,CASSPHSLSEPNTEAFF,TGTGCCAGCAGCCCCCACTCTTTAAGTGAGCCGAACACTGAAGCTTTCTTT
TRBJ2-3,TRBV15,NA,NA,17,CATSSLTWNRVGDTQYF,TGTGCCACCAGCAGCCTAACGTGGAACAGGGTTGGAGATACGCAGTATTTT
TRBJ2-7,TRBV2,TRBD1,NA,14,CATNTGGFAYEQYF,TGTGCCACCAACACAGGGGGCTTCGCCTACGAGCAGTACTTC
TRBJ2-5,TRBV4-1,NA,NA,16,CASSPFLQGLQETQYF,TGCGCCAGCAGCCCTTTTCTACAGGGACTCCAAGAGACCCAGTACTTC
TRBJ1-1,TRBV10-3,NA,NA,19,CAISVPIRDRPLSNTEAFF,TGTGCCATCAGTGTCCCCATTCGAGACAGGCCTCTATCGAACACTGAAGCTTTCTTT
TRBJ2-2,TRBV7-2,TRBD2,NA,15,CASSFSGTSVGELFF,TGTGCCAGCAGCTTTTCCGGGACTAGCGTCGGGGAGCTGTTTTTT
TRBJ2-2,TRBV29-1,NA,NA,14,CSVDRQSNTGELFF,TGCAGCGTTGATCGGCAGTCGAACACCGGGGAGCTGTTTTTT
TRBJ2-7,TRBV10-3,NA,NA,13,CAISEGVRGEQYF,TGTGCCATCAGTGAGGGGGTTAGGGGCGAGCAGTACTTC
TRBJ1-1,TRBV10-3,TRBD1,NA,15,CAISPIAGGNTEAFF,TGTGCCATCAGTCCTATCGCAGGGGGAAACACTGAAGCTTTCTTT
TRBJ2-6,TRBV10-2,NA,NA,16,CASALALGSGANVLTF,TGCGCCAGCGCGTTGGCCCTCGGCTCTGGGGCCAACGTCCTGACTTTC
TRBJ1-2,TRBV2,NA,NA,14,CASSVRGSNYGYTF,TGTGCCAGCAGTGTCCGTGGATCAAACTATGGCTACACCTTC
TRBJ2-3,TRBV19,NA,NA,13,CASSIAATDTQYF,TGTGCCAGTAGTATCGCCGCTACAGATACGCAGTATTTT
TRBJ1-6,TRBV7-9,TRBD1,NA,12,CASKQGSLPLHF,TGTGCCAGCAAACAGGGGTCCCTGCCCCTCCACTTT
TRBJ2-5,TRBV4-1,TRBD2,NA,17,CASSQDKLAGTGETQYF,TGCGCCAGCAGCCAAGATAAACTAGCGGGGACCGGAGAGACCCAGTACTTC
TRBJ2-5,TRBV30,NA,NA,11,CAWALGETQYF,TGTGCCTGGGCCCTAGGAGAGACCCAGTACTTC
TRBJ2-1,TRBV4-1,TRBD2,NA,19,CASSQPSTSGGGGYNEQFF,TGCGCCAGCAGCCAACCCTCGACTAGCGGGGGGGGTGGCTACAATGAGCAGTTCTTC
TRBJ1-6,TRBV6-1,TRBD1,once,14,CASRRTGADSPLHF,TGTGCCAGCAGACGGACAGGAGCCGATTCACCCCTCCACTTT
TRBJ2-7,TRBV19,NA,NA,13,CASSMVRDYEQYF,TGTGCCAGTAGTATGGTCAGGGACTACGAGCAGTACTTC
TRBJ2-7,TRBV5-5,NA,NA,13,CASSGRQWVEQYF,TGTGCCAGCAGCGGTAGACAGTGGGTCGAGCAGTACTTC
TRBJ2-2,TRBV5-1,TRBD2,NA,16,CASSLDPSGYTGELFF,TGCGCCAGCAGCTTGGATCCTAGCGGGTACACCGGGGAGCTGTTTTTT
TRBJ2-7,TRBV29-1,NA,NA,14,CSVEVGGRMSEQYF,TGCAGCGTTGAAGTAGGGGGGCGCATGAGCGAGCAGTACTTC
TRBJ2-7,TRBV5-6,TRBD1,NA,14,CASTPAGTGIEQYF,TGTGCCAGCACTCCAGCTGGGACAGGGATCGAGCAGTACTTC
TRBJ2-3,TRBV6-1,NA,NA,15,CASTQSGRSTDTQYF,TGTGCCAGCACCCAATCGGGCAGGAGCACAGATACGCAGTATTTT
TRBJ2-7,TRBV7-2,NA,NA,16,CASSLGFGRGRDEQYF,TGTGCCAGCAGCTTAGGCTTTGGCAGGGGAAGGGACGAGCAGTACTTC
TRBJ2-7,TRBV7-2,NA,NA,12,CASSLAGHEQYF,TGTGCCAGCAGCTTAGCAGGGCACGAGCAGTACTTC
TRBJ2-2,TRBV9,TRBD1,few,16,CASSATGGANTGELFF,TGTGCCAGCAGCGCCACAGGGGGCGCCAACACCGGGGAGCTGTTTTTT
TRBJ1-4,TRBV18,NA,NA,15,CASSNGDGNNEKLFF,TGTGCCAGCTCAAACGGGGACGGTAATAATGAAAAACTGTTTTTT
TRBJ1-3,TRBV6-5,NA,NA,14,CASTATGMGNTIYF,TGTGCCAGCACCGCCACAGGGATGGGAAACACCATATATTTT
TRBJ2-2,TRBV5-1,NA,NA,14,CAISVGVNTGELFF,TGCGCCATCTCAGTGGGGGTGAACACCGGGGAGCTGTTTTTT
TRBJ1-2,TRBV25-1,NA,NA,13,CASSEVGEQGYTF,TGTGCCAGCAGTGAAGTGGGGGAACAGGGCTACACCTTC
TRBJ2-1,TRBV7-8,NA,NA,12,CASSLGNNEQFF,TGTGCCAGCAGCTTGGGAAACAATGAGCAGTTCTTC
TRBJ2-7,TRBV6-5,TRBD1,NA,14,CASRLGQGRGEQYF,TGTGCCAGCAGATTGGGACAGGGGCGAGGCGAGCAGTACTTC
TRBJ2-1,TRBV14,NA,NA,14,CASSQDYIGNEQFF,TGTGCCAGCAGCCAAGATTATATCGGCAATGAGCAGTTCTTC
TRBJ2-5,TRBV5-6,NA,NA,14,CASSQGRLVKAQYF,TGTGCCAGCAGCCAGGGGAGACTAGTCAAGGCCCAGTACTTC
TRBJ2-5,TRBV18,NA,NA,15,CASSPPMGVRETQYF,TGTGCCAGCTCACCACCGATGGGGGTGAGAGAGACCCAGTACTTC
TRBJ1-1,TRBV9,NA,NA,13,CASSEGIGTEAFF,TGTGCCAGCTCTGAGGGTATCGGCACTGAAGCTTTCTTT
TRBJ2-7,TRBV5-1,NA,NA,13,CASSGWGDDEQYF,TGCGCCAGCAGCGGGTGGGGGGACGACGAGCAGTACTTC
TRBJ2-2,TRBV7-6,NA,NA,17,CASSRDVEPRGTGELFF,TGTGCCAGCAGTAGAGACGTAGAACCTCGCGGCACCGGGGAGCTGTTTTTT
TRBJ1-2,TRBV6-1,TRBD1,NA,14,CASSAGQGESGYTF,TGTGCCAGCAGTGCGGGACAGGGGGAGTCTGGCTACACCTTC
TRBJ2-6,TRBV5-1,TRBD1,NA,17,CASSLTPRGLGANVLTF,TGCGCCAGCAGCTTGACCCCGAGGGGGCTTGGGGCCAACGTCCTGACTTTC
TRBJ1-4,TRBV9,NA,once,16,CASSVTAGPLNEKLFF,TGTGCCAGCAGCGTGACCGCCGGGCCCCTTAATGAAAAACTGTTTTTT
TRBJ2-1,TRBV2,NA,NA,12,CASSELRNEQFF,TGTGCCAGCAGTGAGCTCAGGAATGAGCAGTTCTTC
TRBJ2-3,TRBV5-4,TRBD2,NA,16,CASRITSGGATDTQYF,TGTGCCAGCAGGATTACTAGCGGGGGGGCAACAGATACGCAGTATTTT
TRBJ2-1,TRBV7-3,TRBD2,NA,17,CASSLTPLAGATNEQFF,TGTGCCAGCAGCTTAACCCCACTAGCGGGGGCTACCAATGAGCAGTTCTTC
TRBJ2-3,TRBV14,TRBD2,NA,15,CASSHRLAGTDTQYF,TGTGCCAGCAGCCATAGGCTAGCGGGCACAGATACGCAGTATTTT
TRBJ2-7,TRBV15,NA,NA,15,CATRPKGLAAYEQYF,TGTGCCACCAGGCCCAAGGGCCTTGCCGCCTACGAGCAGTACTTC
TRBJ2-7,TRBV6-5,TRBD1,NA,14,CASSLGTGLHEQYF,TGTGCCAGCAGTCTTGGGACAGGGTTACACGAGCAGTACTTC
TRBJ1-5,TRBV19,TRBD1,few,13,CASSGDRGQPQHF,TGTGCCAGTAGTGGAGACAGGGGTCAGCCCCAGCATTTT
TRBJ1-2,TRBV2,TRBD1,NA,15,CASSELAWTGAGYTF,TGTGCCAGCAGTGAATTGGCCTGGACAGGGGCGGGCTACACCTTC
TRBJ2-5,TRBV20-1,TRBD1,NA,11,CSELRGETQYF,TGCAGTGAACTCAGGGGGGAGACCCAGTACTTC
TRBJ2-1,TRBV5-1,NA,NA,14,CASSLGQAYNEQFF,TGCGCCAGCAGCTTGGGACAGGCCTACAATGAGCAGTTCTTC
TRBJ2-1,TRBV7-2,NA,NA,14,CASSLAPIYNEQFF,TGTGCCAGCAGCTTAGCGCCAATCTACAATGAGCAGTTCTTC
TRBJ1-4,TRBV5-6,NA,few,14,CASSDTGEVEKLFF,TGTGCCAGCAGCGACACTGGTGAAGTGGAAAAACTGTTTTTT